Listed here are 30 T cell receptor beta chains from one sample, sequenced in a study of T cell repertoires in cytomegalovirus infection. Each CDR3 protein gets one entry after TCRdb re-called the reads with MiXCR. The table shows roughly 310,000 distinct CDR3 sequences, with under 20% occurring only once. Sample: PBMCs. These receptors originate from a human donor in good health (CMV status not recorded). Some clones in this sample may be carry-over from other donors' samples.

This clonotype was observed many times. The V and J genes are TRBV6-5 and TRBJ2-7, with D perhaps assigned TRBD1 or TRBD2 (7 bases each). The CDR3 is 14 residues long. Between the trimmed V and J ends, which lost 6 bases and 5 bases, there was a span of 17 bases. Germline lookup yields CDR1 MNHEY and CDR2 SVGAGI. The CDR3 DNA reads TGTGCCAGCAGCCCCTGGGAGGGGGCGAACGAGCAGTACTTC. It is translated as CASSPWEGANEQYF.

This clonotype showed up many times. The chain recombines TRBV12-3 or TRBV12-4 with TRBJ1-5; D may be TRBD1 (5 bases). The V gene lost 2 bases and the J gene lost 1 base, with 24 bases spanning the gap. The CDR3 spans 20 residues. The chain's CDR3 is CASSLIWWGDRVASNQPQHF. The CDR3 nucleotides are TGTGCCAGCAGTTTAATCTGGTGGGGGGATAGAGTTGCGAGCAATCAGCCCCAGCATTTT.

J is TRBJ2-2 and V is TRBV6-1, with D tentatively TRBD1 or TRBD2 (5 bases each). Germline assignment: CDR1 MNHNS and CDR2 SASEGT. This CDR3 spans 13 amino acids. Trimming removed 8 bases from V and 6 bases from J, with 13 bases in between. DNA of the CDR3: TGTGCCAGCTTGGAACGGGGCTCCGGGGAGCTGTTTTTT. Its translation: CASLERGSGELFF.

This chain connects TRBV29-1 to TRBJ2-7, with D tentatively TRBD1 (6 bases). The CDR3 runs to 10 residues. Germline V gene data show CDR1 as SQVTM and CDR2 as ANQGSEA. V lost 5 bases and J 6 bases, leaving 8 bases between the germline ends. The CDR3 region has the DNA TGCAGCGTTAGGGGGAGCGAGCAGTACTTC. Its protein is CSVRGSEQYF.

In the case of this clonotype: At one boundary the junction diverges from the germline segment, which might be a read error. The V call is TRBV7-7, the J call TRBJ2-5; TRBD2 agrees at 10 bases. Germline V gene sequence: CDR1 SSHAT, CDR2 FNYEAQ (reference sequence). This CDR3 is built from 16 residues. The CDR3 DNA reads as TGTGCTAGCAGCCCCGCTAGCGGGGGAACCCAAGAGACCCAGTACTTC. This codes for CASSPASGGTQETQYF.

In its sample, this clonotype was seen many times. The V call is TRBV28, the J call TRBJ2-7; D remains ambiguous. V was trimmed by 7 bases and J by 5 bases, leaving 15 bases between them. There are 13 residues in the CDR3. CDR1 is MDHEN and CDR2 is SYDVKM in the germline V gene. CDR3 in amino acids: CASTTQAPHEQYF. CDR3 in DNA: TGTGCCAGCACCACCCAGGCTCCGCACGAGCAGTACTTC.

This clonotype was counted at least ten times. This chain connects TRBV7-6 to TRBJ1-1, with 8 bases aligning to TRBD1. Germline values: CDR1 SGHVS, CDR2 FNYEAQ. The V segment lost 6 bases and the J segment 1 base; nucleotides outside the gene matches: 4. CDR3 length: 14 amino acids. CDR3 residues: CASRGTGWNTEAFF. CDR3 sequence (DNA): TGTGCCAGCAGGGGGACAGGTTGGAACACTGAAGCTTTCTTT.

The chain recombines TRBV4-3 with TRBJ2-3; TRBD2 might be the D (6 bases). The germline CDR1 and CDR2 sequences are LGHNA and YSLEER. The V and J ends lost 0 bases and 5 bases respectively, with 12 bases between them. CDR3 length equals 15 residues. CDR3 amino acids: CASSQEGTPRDTQYF. As DNA, the CDR3 is TGCGCCAGCAGCCAAGAAGGGACTCCCCGAGATACGCAGTATTTT.

This clonotype was found a few times. The CDR3 loop reads CASSINNSPLHF. The CDR3 DNA sequence: TGTGCCAGCAGCATTAATAATTCACCCCTCCACTTT. This chain joins TRBV7-6 and TRBJ1-6; D gene uncertain. Germline CDR1 SGHVS, CDR2 FNYEAQ. The CDR3 is 12 residues long. Trimming pared 5 bases from V and 5 bases from J, leaving 4 bases between.

This clonotype has more than one count but fewer than ten. This sequence joins TRBV20-1 and TRBJ1-5; possible D gene TRBD1, 5 bases. V dropped 3 bases and J dropped 0 bases, with 12 bases sitting between them. The CDR3 runs to 15 residues. The germline V gene encodes CDR1 DFQATT and CDR2 SNEGSKA (reference sequence). This CDR3 reads CSASPDRSSNQPQHF. CDR3 bases: TGCAGTGCTAGTCCCGACAGAAGTAGCAATCAGCCCCAGCATTTT.

This clonotype occurred many times. The gene calls are TRBV4-1 and TRBJ2-6, with TRBD1 identical over 8 bases. The CDR3 extends over 18 amino acids. Germline CDR1 MGHRA, CDR2 YSYEKL. J was trimmed by 9 bases and V by 0 bases; bases with no gene match: 13. The CDR3 DNA reads TGCGCCAGCAGCCAAGATCGGGACAGGCCAGTTTCGGTCAACGTCCTGACTTTC. Translated, it gives CASSQDRDRPVSVNVLTF.

This clonotype was seen only a few times. J is TRBJ1-2 and V is TRBV19; 9 nucleotides align to TRBD1. Germline CDR1 and CDR2: LNHDA and SQIVND (reference sequence). The CDR3 totals 12 residues. Unmatched junction bases numbered 1, after V lost 7 bases and J lost 4 bases. CDR3 nucleotides: TGTGCCAGTACGGACAGGGGCTATGGCTACACCTTC. Its protein product is CASTDRGYGYTF.

The chain has TRBV5-6 and TRBJ1-1; the match to TRBD1 covers 9 bases. This CDR3 comprises 14 residues. Germline values: CDR1 SGHDT, CDR2 YYEEEE. After removal of 4 bases from V and 10 bases from J, the junction contained 11 bases not matched to a gene. CDR3: CASSGSGGQGSAFF. In nucleotides, the CDR3 is TGTGCCAGCAGCGGAAGTGGGGGACAGGGATCAGCTTTCTTT.

The chain has TRBV25-1 and TRBJ2-2, with 7 bases matching TRBD1. Trimming took 4 bases from V and 5 from J; bases not matched to a gene: 7. The CDR3 is made up of 15 amino acids. Looked up from germline, CDR1 is MGHDK and CDR2 is SYGVNS. In nucleotides, the CDR3 is TGTGCCAGCAGTGTGACAGGGTCGTGGACCGGGGAGCTGTTTTTT. Translating gives CASSVTGSWTGELFF.

This clonotype was counted many times. The chain links TRBV7-9 to TRBJ2-1, with a tentative D call TRBD2 (6 bases). CDR1 is SEHNR and CDR2 is FQNEAQ in the germline V gene (reference sequence). Trimming removed 8 bases at V and 5 bases at J, with 13 bases between. The CDR3 spans 13 residues. CDR3: CASGRLGDNEQFF. CDR3 nucleotides: TGTGCCAGCGGAAGACTAGGAGACAATGAGCAGTTCTTC.

This clonotype was observed at least ten times. V usage is TRBV7-8 and J usage is TRBJ2-2; perhaps TRBD1 as D (7 bases). The V gene lost 2 bases and the J gene lost 5 bases, with 15 bases spanning the gap. The CDR3 is 16 residues long. The germline V gene encodes CDR1 SGHVS and CDR2 FQNEAQ. CDR3 protein: CASSLRGDRKTGELFF. The CDR3 nucleotides read TGTGCCAGCAGCTTAAGGGGGGACAGAAAAACCGGGGAGCTGTTTTTT.

The chain carries TRBV25-1 and TRBJ1-1; 7 positions agree with TRBD1. The CDR3 length is 13 residues. The V gene end was trimmed by 5 bases and the J gene end by 4 bases; junction bases not matched to a gene: 4. Germline V gene lookup returns CDR1 MGHDK and CDR2 SYGVNS. CDR3 DNA sequence: TGTGCCAGCAGTACACAGGGGATCACTGAAGCTTTCTTT. This sequence encodes CASSTQGITEAFF.

Ten or more counts support this clonotype. The CDR3 DNA follows: TGTGCCAGCAGTCTGTCTCTCGAGACCCAGTACTTC. It specifies CASSLSLETQYF. The chain employs TRBV7-2 and TRBJ2-5; D remains unclear. Germline loops: CDR1 SGHTA, CDR2 FQGNSA. This CDR3 contains 12 residues. Between the trimmed V and J ends, which lost 6 bases and 5 bases, there was a span of 10 bases.

The V gene is TRBV20-1, the J gene TRBJ1-5; no clear D gene. Looked up from germline, CDR1 is DFQATT and CDR2 is SNEGSKA (reference sequence). The CDR3 is 13 residues long. Trimming took 3 bases from V and 4 from J, leaving 10 bases between them. CDR3 DNA sequence: TGCAGTGCTAGTTCTGGGCATAATCAGCCCCAGCATTTT. Protein product: CSASSGHNQPQHF.

CDR3 sequence reads: CASSLDGTGPYNEQFF. CDR3 coding DNA: TGTGCCAGCAGCTTAGATGGGACAGGCCCTTACAATGAGCAGTTCTTC. The chain joins TRBV7-2 to TRBJ2-1; TRBD1 matches at 8 bases. The CDR3 is 16 amino acids. Germline-derived CDR1 and CDR2 are SGHTA and FQGNSA. J was trimmed by 4 bases and V by 1 base; bases with no gene match: 6.

This clonotype was seen repeatedly, ten times or more. V usage is TRBV6-2 or TRBV6-3 and J usage is TRBJ2-7, with a weak D call TRBD1 (6 bases). V was cut by 7 bases and J by 2 bases, with 9 bases left in between. CDR3 length: 12 residues. CDR1 and CDR2 from the germline V gene are MNHEY and SVGEGT. The CDR3 sequence: CASTDSPYEQYF. The CDR3, as DNA: TGTGCCAGCACGGACAGCCCCTACGAGCAGTACTTC.

This clonotype appeared many times. V gene TRBV28 combines with J gene TRBJ1-2, with D unclear. CDR3 length: 13 amino acids. Trimming took 5 bases from V and 0 from J, leaving 7 bases between them. The germline V gene encodes CDR1 MDHEN and CDR2 SYDVKM. The CDR3 sequence: CASSRTANYGYTF. The CDR3 DNA reads TGTGCCAGCAGTCGAACAGCTAACTATGGCTACACCTTC.

The chain links TRBV20-1 to TRBJ2-5, with 9 nucleotides matching TRBD2. The germline gives CDR1 DFQATT, CDR2 SNEGSKA (reference sequence). The V segment lost 5 bases and the J segment 0 bases; nucleotides outside the gene matches: 7. This CDR3 has 15 amino acids. The CDR3 sequence: CSAQGTSPHQETQYF. CDR3 in DNA: TGCAGTGCTCAAGGGACTAGCCCTCACCAAGAGACCCAGTACTTC.

This clonotype was seen a few times. The genes are TRBV2 and TRBJ1-4, with 10 nucleotides matching TRBD1. The J segment lost 7 bases and the V segment lost 1 base, leaving 3 bases of the junction unmatched. This CDR3 has 15 amino acids. Germline V gives CDR1 SNHLY, CDR2 FYNNEI. The CDR3 here is CASSEGGQGFEKLFF. DNA of the CDR3: TGTGCCAGCAGTGAAGGGGGACAGGGGTTTGAAAAACTGTTTTTT.

The V gene is TRBV6-2 or TRBV6-3, the J gene TRBJ1-2; D perhaps matches TRBD1 (5 bases). V was pared by 7 bases and J by 8 bases, with 26 bases between. The germline CDR1 and CDR2 sequences are MNHEY and SVGEGT. CDR3 length: 16 residues. CDR3 region: CASTPLGDLSFYGYTF. The CDR3 DNA reads TGTGCCAGCACCCCACTGGGGGATCTCTCTTTCTACGGCTACACCTTC.

The CDR3 sequence is CASSLGTGGYTF. The DNA for the CDR3 is TGTGCCAGCAGCTTGGGGACAGGAGGCTACACCTTC. The chain uses TRBV7-9 and TRBJ1-2, with TRBD1 identical over 8 bases. Germline CDR1 and CDR2: SEHNR and FQNEAQ (reference sequence). V trimming: 3 bases; J trimming: 8 bases; junction bases outside the gene matches: 2. The CDR3 sequence is 12 residues long. Complete variable domain (other parts from reference TRBV7-9 and TRBJ1-2): DTGVSQNPRHKITKRGQNVTFRCDPISEHNRLYWYRQTLGQGPEFLTYFQNEAQLEKSRLLSDRFSAERPKGSFSTLEIQRTEQGDSAMYLCASSLGTGGYTFGSGTRLTVV.

This clonotype has ten or more counts. This chain joins TRBV7-9 and TRBJ2-2, with D possibly being TRBD2 (5 bases). The V and J ends lost 6 bases and 6 bases respectively, with 14 bases between them. This CDR3 is built from 14 residues. Looked up from germline, CDR1 is SEHNR and CDR2 is FQNEAQ (reference sequence). DNA of the CDR3: TGTGCCAGCAGGAGGGAAGAGCATCCCGGGGAGCTGTTTTTT. Translated, it gives CASRREEHPGELFF. Looking up the rest from reference TRBV7-9 and TRBJ2-2 gives the full variable domain: DTGVSQNPRHKITKRGQNVTFRCDPISEHNRLYWYRQTLGQGPEFLTYFQNEAQLEKSRLLSDRFSAERPKGSFSTLEIQRTEQGDSAMYLCASRREEHPGELFFGEGSRLTVL.

This clonotype showed up many times. This chain connects TRBV12-3 or TRBV12-4 to TRBJ1-3; tentative D call: TRBD1 (5 bases). CDR3 size: 14 residues. V was shortened by 6 bases and J by 2 bases, with 11 bases between the two germline ends. DNA of the CDR3: TGTGCCAGCAGATCCACGGGGGCTGGAAACACCATATATTTT. Protein product: CASRSTGAGNTIYF.

The J gene is TRBJ2-7, the V gene TRBV4-2; D possibly corresponds to TRBD2 (6 bases). Germline CDR1 reads LGHNA; CDR2 reads YNFKEQ. The length of the CDR3 is 13 residues. Trimming pared 3 bases from V and 3 bases from J, leaving 9 bases between. The CDR3 DNA sequence: TGTGCCAGCAGCCAGGGGGGTGACTACGAGCAGTACTTC. Its protein is CASSQGGDYEQYF.

This clonotype has at least ten counts. The chain joins TRBV7-6 to TRBJ2-2; 15 nucleotides align to TRBD2. CDR1 SGHVS and CDR2 FNYEAQ come from the germline V gene. The CDR3 runs 17 residues. V was clipped by 4 bases and J by 4 bases; unmatched bases: 4. The CDR3 is CASSWTSGGAGTGELFF. In nucleotides, the CDR3 is TGTGCCAGCAGCTGGACTAGCGGGGGGGCCGGCACCGGGGAGCTGTTTTTT.